Presented here are 18 T cell receptor beta chains from one specimen sequenced in a study of T cell repertoires in cytomegalovirus infection. TCRdb processed the reads anew with MiXCR; each CDR3 protein has one entry. The sample includes approximately 500,000 distinct CDR3 sequences, approximately 15% of them seen just once. Input material: CD8+ T cells from PBMCs. Receptors originate from a human donor in good health (CMV status not recorded). Some clones in this sample may be carry-over from other donors' samples.

In its sample, this clonotype was seen a few times. The chain uses TRBV7-9 and TRBJ2-1; 14 nucleotides line up with TRBD2. CDR3 size: 21 residues. Trimming took 3 bases from V and 3 from J; bases not matched to a gene: 16. CDR1 and CDR2 (germline): SEHNR, FQNEAQ (reference sequence). The CDR3 nucleotides read TGTGCCAGCAGCTTCCCCGGGACTAGCGGGAGCCCCGCGAGCGACTACAATGAGCAGTTCTTC. It encodes CASSFPGTSGSPASDYNEQFF. Based on the CDR3 plus reference TRBV7-9 and TRBJ2-1, the full variable domain is DTGVSQNPRHKITKRGQNVTFRCDPISEHNRLYWYRQTLGQGPEFLTYFQNEAQLEKSRLLSDRFSAERPKGSFSTLEIQRTEQGDSAMYLCASSFPGTSGSPASDYNEQFFGPGTRLTVL.

J is TRBJ2-1 and V is TRBV29-1; TRBD2 agrees at 8 bases. The CDR3 has 15 amino acids. J lost 4 bases, V lost 1 base, and 6 bases had no gene match. Germline assignment: CDR1 SQVTM and CDR2 ANQGSEA. The DNA of the CDR3 is TGCAGCGTTGAAGGACTATCGGGAGGGTACAATGAGCAGTTCTTC. Translation: CSVEGLSGGYNEQFF.

This clonotype was counted many times. This rearrangement joins TRBV4-1 to TRBJ2-7, with 9 bases matching TRBD2. CDR3 length: 13 residues. Germline trimming cut 4 bases from V and 7 bases from J; bases unmatched to any gene: 5. Germline V gives CDR1 MGHRA, CDR2 YSYEKL. CDR3 sequence: CASSPRLAEEQYF. CDR3 in DNA: TGCGCCAGCAGCCCCCGACTAGCGGAGGAGCAGTACTTC.

This rearrangement joins TRBV27 to TRBJ1-6; 7 nucleotides match TRBD1. This CDR3 contains 14 residues. V gave up 2 bases and J gave up 15 bases; unmatched junction bases: 10. Germline CDR1 MNHEY, CDR2 SMNVEV (reference sequence). The CDR3 sequence is CASSLTGAKEGLHF. The CDR3 DNA sequence: TGTGCCAGCAGTTTAACAGGGGCCAAGGAGGGCCTCCACTTT.

The chain carries TRBV7-4 and TRBJ2-5; D is unresolved. The ends were cut back, 3 bases at V and 0 bases at J, with 11 bases in the middle. In germline, CDR1 is SGHVT, CDR2 SQSDAQ. This CDR3 is built from 15 residues. In DNA, the CDR3 is TGTGCCAGCAGCTTTAAGCCTAAGTACCAAGAGACCCAGTACTTC. It translates to CASSFKPKYQETQYF.

This clonotype was found a few times. This chain uses TRBV10-3 with TRBJ2-2; no definite D call. Trimming removed 0 bases from V and 4 bases from J, with 15 bases in between. CDR1 is ENHRY and CDR2 is SYGVKD in the germline V gene. CDR3 length equals 17 residues. Here the CDR3 reads CAISESFRDGVTGELFF. CDR3 bases: TGTGCCATCAGTGAGTCCTTCAGAGACGGAGTCACCGGGGAGCTGTTTTTT.

The chain links TRBV30 to TRBJ1-2; possible D gene TRBD1, 6 bases. CDR3 length: 13 amino acids. Germline lookup yields CDR1 GTSNPN and CDR2 SVGIG (reference sequence). V lost 7 bases to trimming and J lost 4 bases, with 16 bases between them. The CDR3 nucleotides read TGTGCCTTCTCCGGGACAACCACCTATGGCTACACCTTC. This sequence encodes CAFSGTTTYGYTF.

This clonotype has a handful of counts. The chain links TRBV10-3 to TRBJ2-3; 8 bases align to TRBD2. The CDR3 has 17 amino acids. Germline lookup yields CDR1 ENHRY and CDR2 SYGVKD. With 0 bases clipped from V and 6 bases from J, the junction kept 11 bases outside the gene matches. The CDR3 DNA is TGTGCCATCAGTGAGTCGTCGAGCGGGAGATCAGGGGATACGCAGTATTTT. Residues: CAISESSSGRSGDTQYF.

This clonotype occurred a few times. The CDR3 here is CASSLGPGTSNTGELFF. DNA of the CDR3: TGTGCCAGCAGCTTAGGTCCCGGGACATCGAACACCGGGGAGCTGTTTTTT. The rearrangement joins TRBV7-6 to TRBJ2-2, with a weak D call TRBD1 (6 bases). The V and J ends lost 1 base and 0 bases respectively, with 12 bases between them. This CDR3 region has 17 residues. CDR1 and CDR2 from the germline V gene are SGHVS and FNYEAQ.

This clonotype was found many times. This chain links TRBV27 with TRBJ1-2, with 9 bases fitting TRBD1. There are 17 residues in the CDR3. CDR1 and CDR2 (germline): MNHEY, SMNVEV (reference sequence). V shed 8 bases, J shed 1 base, and the junction held 14 bases outside the gene matches. This CDR3 is CASASGQGGFVNYGYTF. The CDR3 nucleotides read TGTGCCAGCGCTTCGGGACAGGGAGGGTTCGTTAACTATGGCTACACCTTC.

The sample holds a few counts of this clonotype. This chain joins TRBV16 and TRBJ2-3, with 10 bases identical to TRBD1. CDR1 and CDR2 from the germline V gene are KGHSY and FQNENV. The CDR3 has 16 residues. Trimming at V came to 3 bases and at J to 4 bases, leaving 7 bases not matched to a gene. CDR3 coding DNA: TGTGCCAGCAGCCACTCGACAGGGGGCTTATCAGATACGCAGTATTTT. This encodes CASSHSTGGLSDTQYF.

V usage is TRBV6-2 or TRBV6-3 and J usage is TRBJ1-1; D not certain. V was clipped by 7 bases and J by 0 bases, with 9 bases between them. Germline CDR1 and CDR2: MNHEY and SVGEGT. The CDR3 totals 13 residues. The CDR3 sequence: CASKPRVNTEAFF. The DNA for the CDR3 is TGTGCCAGCAAACCAAGGGTGAACACTGAAGCTTTCTTT.

This clonotype was detected ten times or more. The V gene is TRBV27, the J gene TRBJ2-7, with D unresolved. The CDR3 extends over 12 amino acids. The V gene's germline CDR1 is MNHEY and CDR2 SMNVEV (reference sequence). Trimming left V 6 bases short and J 7 bases short, with 13 bases between. This chain's CDR3 is CASSLRGSEQYF. Here the CDR3 DNA reads TGTGCCAGCAGCTTAAGAGGTAGTGAGCAGTACTTC.

The chain carries TRBV19 and TRBJ1-1; D call uncertain. The CDR3 length is 13 residues. Germline V lookup: CDR1 LNHDA, CDR2 SQIVND (reference sequence). V was cut by 5 bases and J by 1 base, with 8 bases left in between. The CDR3 loop reads CASSGSENTEAFF. The CDR3 nucleotides read TGTGCCAGTAGTGGCAGTGAGAACACTGAAGCTTTCTTT.

This clonotype was seen a handful of times. The rearrangement links TRBV12-5 to TRBJ2-1; D is uncertain. Trimming took 2 bases from V and 10 from J, leaving 9 bases between them. This CDR3 contains 12 residues. In germline, CDR1 is LGHNT, CDR2 FRNRAP. The CDR3 DNA reads as TGTGCTAGTGGTTTGAGCTCGTACGAGCAGTTCTTC. Protein product: CASGLSSYEQFF.

The count of this clonotype is one. This is likely a read error, given that the CDR3 carries no conserved phenylalanine or tryptophan at its end. This chain uses TRBV7-6 with TRBJ2-7; tentative D call: TRBD2 (6 bases). Germline-derived CDR1 and CDR2 are SGHVS and FNYEAQ. Trimming took 6 bases from V and 6 from J, leaving 18 bases between them. This CDR3 contains 14 residues. DNA for the CDR3: TGTGCCAGCAGTCCTCTGGAGGGTAGGGGCGAGCAGTACTTA. This encodes CASSPLEGRGEQYL.

The rearrangement joins TRBV9 to TRBJ2-1; 7 nucleotides align to TRBD2. The ends lost 7 bases at V and 6 bases at J; junction bases unmatched: 16. In germline, CDR1 is SGDLS, CDR2 YYNGEE. This CDR3 has 16 residues. CDR3 sequence (DNA): TGTGCCAGCGTTTCCCCGCACGGCGGGAGTGGCAATGAGCAGTTCTTC. Translation gives CASVSPHGGSGNEQFF.

The chain links TRBV27 to TRBJ1-5; the D gene is possibly TRBD1 (5 bases). Trimming left V 1 base short and J 4 bases short, with 11 bases between. The CDR3 runs to 15 residues. Germline CDR1 is MNHEY and CDR2 is SMNVEV (reference sequence). For the CDR3, the DNA is TGTGCCAGCAGTTTATATGGGACGGTTAATCAGCCCCAGCATTTT. It encodes CASSLYGTVNQPQHF.